These 20 T cell receptor beta chains were all obtained from the same sample, sequenced in a study of vaccination effects on CD4 cells after COVID-19. Sequenced by immunoSEQ multiplex PCR; TCRdb stores in-frame clones only, minus some. The top ten hold 2.4% of the sample, which has some 59,000 clones, approximately 79% seen once. With the ViraFEST assay, the study expanded antigen-specific CD4+ T cells using viral peptide pools, then sequenced them. Subsequent to roughly 10 days of culture, CD4+ T cells were isolated. The antigens for these receptors are not known. Sequences were derived from CD4+ T cells from PBMCs cultured with HCoV-229E spike peptides, sampled before COVID-19 vaccination. Every receptor here comes from a human donor who received a COVID-19 vaccine.

The chain uses TRBV7-3 and TRBJ2-3; perhaps TRBD2 as D (7 bases). The length of the CDR3 is 17 residues. Deletions cut 1 base from V and 0 bases from J, with 14 bases between. CDR1 and CDR2 from the germline V gene are SGHTA and FQGTGA. The CDR3 protein is CASSLKVGGASTDTQYF. The CDR3 DNA reads as TGTGCCAGCAGCTTAAAGGTGGGGGGGGCGAGCACAGATACGCAGTATTTT.

Only a few counts were recorded for this clone. The chain uses TRBV12-5 and TRBJ2-4; D ambiguous. The V gene's germline CDR1 is LGHNT and CDR2 FRNRAP. V was clipped by 2 bases and J by 5 bases, with 4 bases between them. This CDR3 comprises 12 residues. The CDR3 sequence: CASGLRENIQYF. The DNA of the CDR3 is TGTGCTAGTGGTTTGAGGGAAAACATTCAGTACTTC.

This clone was seen more than once but under ten times. The rearrangement links TRBV7-3 to TRBJ2-7; either TRBD1 or TRBD2 may supply D (6 bases each). The V and J ends lost 8 bases and 3 bases respectively, with 14 bases between them. CDR3 length: 13 residues. The germline gives CDR1 SGHTA, CDR2 FQGTGA. CDR3 amino acids: CASQKEGGYEQYV. DNA of the CDR3: TGTGCCAGCCAAAAAGAGGGGGGCTACGAGCAGTACGTC.

The J gene is TRBJ2-5, the V gene TRBV2, with a tentative D call TRBD2 (5 bases). V dropped 0 bases and J dropped 5 bases, with 10 bases sitting between them. CDR3 length equals 14 residues. Looked up from germline, CDR1 is SNHLY and CDR2 is FYNNEI. CDR3 sequence (DNA): TGTGCCAGCAGTGAAGCGCGGGCTCTGGAGACCCAGTACTTC. Its protein is CASSEARALETQYF.

CDR3 nucleotide sequence: TGCGCCAGCAGCCCCCCGACGGAGACCCAGTACTTC. This translates into CASSPPTETQYF. The V and J genes are TRBV5-1 and TRBJ2-5; D is uncertain. Trimming shortened V by 4 bases and J by 5 bases, and 9 bases separated the two germline ends. Germline values: CDR1 SGHRS, CDR2 YFSETQ. The CDR3 sequence is 12 residues long.

The chain joins TRBV6-4 to TRBJ2-7; D is undetermined. This CDR3 spans 15 amino acids. The germline gives CDR1 MRHNA, CDR2 SNTAGT. Trimming stripped 4 bases from V and 8 bases from J, with 21 bases between. The CDR3 DNA is TGTGCCAGCAGTGCCAGCATAAGGGTTTTACCAAAGCAGTACGTC. This encodes CASSASIRVLPKQYV.

In this sample, this clone turned up once. The chain uses TRBV30 and TRBJ1-1; possibly TRBD1 for D (6 bases). V shed 2 bases and J shed 4 bases, with 20 bases lying between them. CDR3 length equals 16 residues. Germline lookup yields CDR1 GTSNPN and CDR2 SVGIG (reference sequence). The CDR3 DNA reads as TGTGCCTGGAGTCCACCAGGGGTTCCTAGGAGCACTGAAGCTTTCTTT. It is translated as CAWSPPGVPRSTEAFF.

This clone was seen only once. The J gene is TRBJ1-4, the V gene TRBV4-3, with TRBD1 identical over 10 bases. CDR1 is LGHNA and CDR2 is YSLEER in the germline V gene. The CDR3 loop spans 15 amino acids. After removal of 1 base from V and 8 bases from J, the junction contained 4 bases not matched to a gene. CDR3 sequence reads: CASSQGDRGSEKLFF. CDR3 DNA: TGCGCCAGCAGCCAAGGGGACAGGGGAAGCGAAAAACTGTTTTTT.

V usage is TRBV5-1 and J usage is TRBJ2-6; D remains unclear. The germline V gene has CDR1 SGHRS and CDR2 YFSETQ. CDR3 size: 14 residues. Trimming stripped 4 bases from V and 1 base from J, with 6 bases between. In DNA, the CDR3 is TGCGCCAGCAGCCGTATTTCTGGGGCCAACGTCCTGACTTTC. Its translation is CASSRISGANVLTF.

In its sample, this clone was seen a few times. The chain employs TRBV20-1 and TRBJ1-6; maybe TRBD1 (5 bases). Trimming pared 3 bases from V and 9 bases from J, leaving 9 bases between. The CDR3 sequence is 12 residues long. Germline loops: CDR1 DFQATT, CDR2 SNEGSKA (reference sequence). The CDR3 loop reads CSASGGTSPLHF. The DNA of the CDR3 is TGCAGTGCTAGTGGGGGAACTTCACCCCTCCACTTT.

CDR3 sequence: CSVDVVKGAKNIQYF. CDR3 in DNA: TGCAGCGTTGACGTTGTCAAAGGAGCCAAAAACATTCAGTACTTC. The V and J genes are TRBV29-1 and TRBJ2-4, with unresolved D. The V and J ends lost 3 bases and 0 bases respectively, with 12 bases between them. Germline assignment: CDR1 SQVTM and CDR2 ANQGSEA. CDR3 size: 15 residues.

The rearrangement uses TRBV2 and TRBJ2-7; D gene unclear. CDR1 and CDR2 from the germline V gene are SNHLY and FYNNEI. This CDR3 is built from 11 residues. The ends were cut back, 6 bases at V and 2 bases at J, with 5 bases in the middle. DNA for the CDR3: TGTGCCAGCAGGACGGCCTACGAGCAGTACGTC. It translates to CASRTAYEQYV.

The V gene is TRBV6-6, the J gene TRBJ2-1; D may correspond to TRBD1 or TRBD2 (6 bases each). Trimming took off 7 bases at V and 6 bases at J, with 13 bases between the two ends. The germline CDR1 and CDR2 sequences are MNHNY and SVGAGI (reference sequence). The CDR3 runs to 13 residues. CDR3 region: CASKQPGANEQFF. CDR3 DNA: TGTGCCAGCAAACAACCGGGGGCCAATGAGCAGTTCTTC.

This sequence joins TRBV3-1 (or the pseudogene TRBV3-2) and TRBJ1-1, with 12 bases that match TRBD1. The CDR3 has 15 residues. Trimming at V came to 1 base and at J to 11 bases, leaving 8 bases not matched to a gene. Germline V gene lookup returns CDR1 LGHDT and CDR2 YNNKEL (reference sequence). Here the CDR3 reads CASSQGTGTGGAAFF. In nucleotides, the CDR3 is TGTGCCAGCAGCCAAGGGACCGGGACAGGGGGCGCGGCTTTCTTT.

This clone was picked up one time. The V and J genes are TRBV5-1 and TRBJ2-1; 13 nucleotides match TRBD2. Germline-derived CDR1 and CDR2 are SGHRS and YFSETQ. CDR3 length: 16 residues. The V segment lost 4 bases and the J segment 6 bases; nucleotides outside the gene matches: 7. The CDR3: CASSLGTSGNLNEQFF. CDR3 nucleotide sequence: TGCGCCAGCAGCCTCGGGACTAGCGGGAATCTCAATGAGCAGTTCTTC.

The rearrangement joins TRBV30 to TRBJ2-3; 14 nucleotides agree with TRBD2. Germline V lookup: CDR1 GTSNPN, CDR2 SVGIG (reference sequence). Germline trimming cut 5 bases from V and 0 bases from J; bases unmatched to any gene: 7. The length of the CDR3 is 17 residues. DNA of the CDR3: TGTGCCTGGGAGGGACTAGCGGGGGAGTATAGCACAGATACGCAGTATTTT. It yields the protein CAWEGLAGEYSTDTQYF.

The chain has TRBV9 and TRBJ2-7, with TRBD2 matching over 14 bases. This CDR3 contains 15 residues. CDR1 is SGDLS and CDR2 is YYNGEE in the germline V gene. V was clipped by 3 bases and J by 9 bases; unmatched bases: 8. The CDR3 region has the DNA TGTGCCAGCAGCGCCGCAGGGACTAGCGGGGGTCGGCAGTACGTC. Protein sequence: CASSAAGTSGGRQYV.

This chain joins TRBV28 and TRBJ2-1, with D perhaps matching TRBD1 (5 bases). Germline CDR1 and CDR2: MDHEN and SYDVKM. The CDR3 loop spans 16 amino acids. Trimming cost V 2 bases and J 3 bases, with 14 bases left between them. The chain's CDR3 is CASSLQGSIVYNEQFF. Here the CDR3 DNA reads TGTGCCAGCAGTTTACAGGGAAGTATCGTCTACAATGAGCAGTTCTTC.

The J gene is TRBJ1-2, the V gene TRBV10-2; D is unclear. The CDR3 totals 13 residues. Looked up from germline, CDR1 is WSHSY and CDR2 is SAAADI. The V end lost 8 bases, the J end lost 4 bases, and 14 bases lay between the germline ends. The DNA of the CDR3 is TGCGCCAGCGAGGCCGACACGGGCTATGGCTACACCTTC. Translated, it gives CASEADTGYGYTF.

The chain's CDR3 is CASSPGGAGANVLTF. CDR3 coding DNA: TGTGCCAGCTCACCGGGGGGAGCTGGGGCCAACGTCCTGACTTTC. The chain employs TRBV18 and TRBJ2-6; the D gene is possibly TRBD2 (6 bases). CDR1 and CDR2 from the germline V gene are KGHSH and LQKENI. The germline V and J ends were trimmed by 3 bases and 2 bases, with 8 bases remaining between them. The CDR3 sequence is 15 residues long.